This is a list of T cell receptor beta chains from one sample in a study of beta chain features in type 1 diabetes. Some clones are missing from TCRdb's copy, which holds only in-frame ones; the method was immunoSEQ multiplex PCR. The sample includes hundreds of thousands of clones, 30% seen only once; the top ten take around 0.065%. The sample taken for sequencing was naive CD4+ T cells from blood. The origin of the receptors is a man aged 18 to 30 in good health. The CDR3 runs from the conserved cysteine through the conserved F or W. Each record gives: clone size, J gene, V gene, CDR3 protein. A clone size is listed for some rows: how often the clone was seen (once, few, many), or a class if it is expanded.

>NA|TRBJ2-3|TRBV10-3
CAISESRQVISTDTQYF
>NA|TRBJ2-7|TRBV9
CASSETSGTYEQYF
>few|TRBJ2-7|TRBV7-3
CASSSPPGRRSYEQYF
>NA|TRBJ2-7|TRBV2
CASSDGTSGRTYEQYF
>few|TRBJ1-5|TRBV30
CAWGLGGSNQPQHF
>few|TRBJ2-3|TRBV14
CASSQKRGESTDTQYF
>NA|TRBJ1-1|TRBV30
CATGNRQGLNTEAFF
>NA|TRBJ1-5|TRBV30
CAWSTTLGAQHF
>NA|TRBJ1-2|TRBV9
CASSVGLGIGGYTF
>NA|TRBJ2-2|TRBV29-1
CSVARQGITGELFF
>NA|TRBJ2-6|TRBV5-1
CASSLGQAGANVLTF
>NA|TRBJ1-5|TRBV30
CAWSVIPIGPQHF
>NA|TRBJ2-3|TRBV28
CASSSRQGRAETQYF
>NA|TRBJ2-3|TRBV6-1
CASSPGDTQYF
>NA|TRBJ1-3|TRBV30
CAWSVLGGTGNTIYF
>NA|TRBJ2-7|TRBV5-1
CASSLEGQGAYEQYF
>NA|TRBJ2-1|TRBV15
CATSKVRTSGSFDEQFF
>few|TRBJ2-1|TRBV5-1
CASSLDPRNEQFF
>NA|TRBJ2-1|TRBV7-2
CASSLLGPSSYNEQFF
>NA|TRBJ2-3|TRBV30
CAWSSLRGTDTQYF
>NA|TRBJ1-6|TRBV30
CAWRGTGNSPLHF
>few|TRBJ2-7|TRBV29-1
CSASPDGYEQYF
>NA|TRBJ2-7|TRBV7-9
CASSHRESYEQYF
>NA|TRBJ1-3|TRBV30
CAWRKQGAEGNTIYF
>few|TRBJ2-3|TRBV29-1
CSVTPGAVTDTQYF
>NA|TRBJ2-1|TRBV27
CASSLAGVFNEQFF
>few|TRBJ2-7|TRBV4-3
CASSQKRLAGLYEQYF
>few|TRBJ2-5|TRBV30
CAWSVMETQYF
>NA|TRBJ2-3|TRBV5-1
CASASDRTDTQYF
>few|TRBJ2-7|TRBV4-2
CASSQGSDAEQYF
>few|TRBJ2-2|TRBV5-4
CASSSSGPNTGELFF
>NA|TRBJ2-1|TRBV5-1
CASSPALADNEQFF
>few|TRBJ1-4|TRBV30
CAWSVRQEKLFF
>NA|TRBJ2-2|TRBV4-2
CASSQSDFPTGELFF
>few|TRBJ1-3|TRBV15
CATSRRRTGNTIYF
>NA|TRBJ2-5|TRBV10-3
CAISGTGRGETQYF
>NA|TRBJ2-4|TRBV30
CAWSPYILYDKNIQYF
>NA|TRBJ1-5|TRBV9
CASSAGDRVQPQHF
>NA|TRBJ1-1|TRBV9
CASSVAGENTEAFF
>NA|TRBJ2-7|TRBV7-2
CASSWGQYYEQYF
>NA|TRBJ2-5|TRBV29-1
CSVVYGLAYQETQYF
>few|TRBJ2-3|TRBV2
CASSERQRNTDTQYF
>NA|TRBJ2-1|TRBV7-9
CASSSLLREPYNEQFF
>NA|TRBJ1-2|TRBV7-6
CASSLRDRDGYTF
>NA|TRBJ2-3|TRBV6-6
CASSPPGGLSMDTQYF
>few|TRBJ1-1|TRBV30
CAWSVVGELNTEAFF
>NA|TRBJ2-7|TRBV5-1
CASSPLGTSGSPYEQYF
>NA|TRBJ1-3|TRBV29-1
CSVGRQGAGNTIYF
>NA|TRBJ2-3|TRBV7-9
CASSLGGTRVLTDTQYF
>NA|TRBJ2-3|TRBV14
CASSQDLGKTDTQYF
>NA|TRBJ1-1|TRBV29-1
CSLSRALGTEAFF
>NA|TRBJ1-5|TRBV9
CASSVDQGFQPQHF
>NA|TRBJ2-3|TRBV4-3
CASSPEEISTDTQYF
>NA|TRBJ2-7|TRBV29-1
CSVGTRQTYEQYF
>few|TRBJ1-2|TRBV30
CAWSVRRVEGYTF
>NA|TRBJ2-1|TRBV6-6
CASRGGLAGYYNEQFF
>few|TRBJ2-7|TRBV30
CAWSLGGTSAYEQYF
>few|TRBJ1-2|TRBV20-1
CSEASGYGYTF